This T cell receptor (beta chain) stems from a study of beta chain features in type 1 diabetes. Study-level results: Among all four CD4+ subsets, Type 1 diabetes patients had TCRB CDR3s that were moderately but significantly shorter. Patients and controls would share equally any PCR tilt toward shorter templates. Patients' naive, central memory and Treg TCRB repertoires seemed closer to one another than those of healthy donors.

Reverse transcription of all isolated RNA meant that expressed TCRB transcripts were sequenced. Measured with immunoSEQ multiplex PCR; TCRdb has only the in-frame clones, and not every one. The table includes 350,000 to 450,000 clones, around 16% detected once. This clone was picked up a small number of times. Its antigen is still unknown. Germline V gene data show CDR1 as MNHNS and CDR2 as SASEGT. This CDR3 region has 14 residues. Deletions cut 7 bases from V and 2 bases from J, with 14 bases between. Every donor provided one heparinised blood draw, which averaged roughly 120 mL. This chain joins TRBV6-1 and TRBJ1-2; D ambiguous. The receptor was isolated from a woman under 30 in good health. Sample: naive CD4+ T cells from blood. Here the CDR3 reads CASKGRTGNYGYTF. DNA for the CDR3: TGTGCCAGCAAAGGGCGGACGGGGAACTATGGCTACACCTTC.